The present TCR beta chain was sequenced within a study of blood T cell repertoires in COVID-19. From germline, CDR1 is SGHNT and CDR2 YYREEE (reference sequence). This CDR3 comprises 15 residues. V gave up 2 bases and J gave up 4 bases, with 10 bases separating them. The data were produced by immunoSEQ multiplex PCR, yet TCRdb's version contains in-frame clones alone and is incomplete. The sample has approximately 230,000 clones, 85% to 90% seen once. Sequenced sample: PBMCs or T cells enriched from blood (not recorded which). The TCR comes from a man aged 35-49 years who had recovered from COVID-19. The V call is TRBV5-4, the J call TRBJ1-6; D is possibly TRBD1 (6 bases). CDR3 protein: CASSLGGAYNSPLHF. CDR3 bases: TGTGCCAGCAGCTTAGGGGGGGCGTATAATTCACCCCTCCACTTT.